These 8 T cell receptor beta chains share one sample of origin, sequenced in a study of glioma-infiltrating T cells after dendritic cell vaccination listed by TCRdb under 2016. According to the study, the label for this sample's time point signals: after dendritic cell vaccination, including at tumor progression/relapse. The library was generated by the immunoSEQ multiplex PCR assay. In its TCRdb copy, this immuneACCESS table keeps in-frame sequences only and misses some clones. Where compared with another copy, unresolved V genes explain less than half of these, and the others have no known cause. Counted in this sample were 75,000 to 85,000 clones; about nine tenths of them appeared once. The top ten clones comprise more than 2% of the sample. The sequences come from blood, collected after dendritic cell vaccination. The receptors derive from a human donor with glioblastoma.

The V and J genes are TRBV2 and TRBJ2-1; 8 bases line up with TRBD2. Germline CDR1 and CDR2: SNHLY and FYNNEI. Trimming cost V 3 bases and J 8 bases; bases outside gene matches: 9. The length of the CDR3 is 15 residues. The CDR3 sequence: CASSDYISGNHEQFF. In DNA, the CDR3 is TGTGCCAGCAGTGATTATATTAGCGGGAACCATGAGCAGTTCTTC.

The rearrangement links TRBV28 to TRBJ1-2, with D maybe TRBD1 (6 bases). Germline V CDR1 and CDR2: MDHEN, SYDVKM. CDR3 length equals 15 residues. Trimming pared 6 bases from V and 4 bases from J, leaving 18 bases between. The CDR3, as DNA: TGTGCCAGCAGCCAGGGGCAGGCCTATCGCTATGGCTACACCTTC. Translating it yields CASSQGQAYRYGYTF.

The chain joins TRBV10-1 to TRBJ1-2; possibly TRBD1 for D (6 bases). Germline CDR1 is WNHNN and CDR2 is SYGVQD (reference sequence). CDR3 length equals 13 residues. V lost 2 bases and J 6 bases, leaving 10 bases between the germline ends. The CDR3 sequence is CASSEGQTHGYTF. DNA of the CDR3: TGCGCCAGCAGTGAGGGACAGACGCATGGCTACACCTTC.

The J gene is TRBJ2-6, the V gene TRBV27; no clear D. Germline lookup yields CDR1 MNHEY and CDR2 SMNVEV (reference sequence). V shed 3 bases and J shed 1 base, with 7 bases lying between them. The length of the CDR3 is 15 residues. This chain's CDR3 is CASSFGRSGANVLTF. For the CDR3, the DNA is TGTGCCAGCAGTTTCGGCAGGTCTGGGGCCAACGTCCTGACTTTC.

The chain is built from TRBV7-9 and TRBJ2-5; 8 bases line up with TRBD1. CDR3 length equals 13 residues. After removal of 5 bases from V and 4 bases from J, the junction contained 3 bases not matched to a gene. CDR1 is SEHNR and CDR2 is FQNEAQ in the germline V gene (reference sequence). CDR3 loop: CASSPDRVETQYF. The CDR3 region has the DNA TGTGCCAGCAGCCCGGACAGGGTAGAGACCCAGTACTTC.

The chain recombines TRBV7-9 with TRBJ2-7, with a weak D call TRBD1 (6 bases). V shed 5 bases and J shed 4 bases, with 12 bases lying between them. This CDR3 has 13 residues. Germline assignment: CDR1 SEHNR and CDR2 FQNEAQ (reference sequence). The CDR3: CASSKDRSYEQYF. The CDR3 DNA sequence: TGTGCCAGCAGCAAGGACAGATCTTACGAGCAGTACTTC.

The rearrangement links TRBV5-1 to TRBJ2-1, with 12 bases fitting TRBD2. This CDR3 is 16 amino acids long. V was pared by 0 bases and J by 9 bases, with 7 bases of the junction left unmatched. Germline V CDR1 and CDR2: SGHRS, YFSETQ. CDR3 residues: CASSLELGLAGGEQFF. The CDR3 coding sequence is TGCGCCAGCAGCTTGGAGCTGGGACTAGCGGGTGGTGAGCAGTTCTTC.

The genes are TRBV5-1 and TRBJ2-3; D remains unclear. The germline V gene has CDR1 SGHRS and CDR2 YFSETQ. The CDR3 covers 12 residues. V was cut by 0 bases and J by 7 bases, with 6 bases left in between. The DNA for the CDR3 is TGCGCCAGCAGCTTGGGTGAGCATACGCAGTATTTT. Its protein is CASSLGEHTQYF. The whole variable domain, filled in from reference TRBV5-1 and TRBJ2-3, reads KAGVTQTPRYLIKTRGQQVTLSCSPISGHRSVSWYQQTPGQGLQFLFEYFSETQRNKGNFPGRFSGRQFSNSRSEMNVSTLELGDSALYLCASSLGEHTQYFGPGTRLTVL.